This TCR beta chain came from a study of Ad26.COV2.S vaccination and SARS-CoV-2 variants. Findings of the study overall: Reported post-vaccination CD8+ and CD4+ T cell responses to spike showed substantial breadth.

The treatment is: over 15 received Ad26.COV2.S at low or high dose, single or two shots; 5 received placebo; per-sample allocation not given. It was on day 63 after the first vaccine or placebo injection that samples were taken. The repertoire was sequenced with immunoSEQ multiplex PCR; TCRdb's copy has only in-frame clones and lacks some. The sample yields 440,000 or so clones, approximately 92% seen once. As to this clone: The antigen is undetermined.

There are 16 residues in the CDR3. With V trimmed by 4 bases and J by 0 bases, 5 bases remained unmatched. CDR1 SNHLY and CDR2 FYNNEI come from the germline V gene. This receptor was obtained from a person aged 18-60 years who received the Ad26.COV2.S COVID-19 vaccine or a placebo. The sequences come from peripheral blood, collected in a trial of Ad26.COV2.S vaccine versus placebo. The chain uses TRBV2 and TRBJ2-4; 8 bases align to TRBD2. In DNA form, the CDR3 reads TGTGCCAGCAGTGCAATAGCGGGGCTAGCCAAAAACATTCAGTACTTC. This translates into CASSAIAGLAKNIQYF.